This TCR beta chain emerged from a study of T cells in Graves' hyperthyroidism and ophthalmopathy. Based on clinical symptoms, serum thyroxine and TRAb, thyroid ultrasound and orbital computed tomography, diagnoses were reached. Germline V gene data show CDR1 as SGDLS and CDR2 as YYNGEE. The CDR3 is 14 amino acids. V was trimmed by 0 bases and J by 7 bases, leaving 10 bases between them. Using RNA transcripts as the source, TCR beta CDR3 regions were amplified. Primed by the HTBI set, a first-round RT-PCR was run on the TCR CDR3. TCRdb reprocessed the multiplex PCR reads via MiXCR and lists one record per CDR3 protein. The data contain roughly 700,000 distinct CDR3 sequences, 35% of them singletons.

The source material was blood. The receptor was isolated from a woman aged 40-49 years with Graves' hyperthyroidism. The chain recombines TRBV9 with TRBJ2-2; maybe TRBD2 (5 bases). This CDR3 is CASSVAGLGGELFF. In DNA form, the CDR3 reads TGTGCCAGCAGCGTAGCGGGGTTAGGCGGGGAGCTGTTTTTT.